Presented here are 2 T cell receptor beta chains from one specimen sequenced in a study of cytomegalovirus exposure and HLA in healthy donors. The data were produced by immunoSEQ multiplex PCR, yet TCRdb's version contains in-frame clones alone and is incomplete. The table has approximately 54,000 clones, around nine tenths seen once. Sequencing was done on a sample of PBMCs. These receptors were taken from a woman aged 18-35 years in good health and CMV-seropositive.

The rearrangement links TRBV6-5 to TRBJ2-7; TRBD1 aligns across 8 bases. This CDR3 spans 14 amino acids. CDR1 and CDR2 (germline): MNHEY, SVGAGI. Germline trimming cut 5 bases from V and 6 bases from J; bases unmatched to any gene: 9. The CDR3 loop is CASSQGAPPFEQYF. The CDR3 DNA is TGTGCCAGCAGTCAGGGGGCCCCTCCTTTCGAGCAGTACTTC.

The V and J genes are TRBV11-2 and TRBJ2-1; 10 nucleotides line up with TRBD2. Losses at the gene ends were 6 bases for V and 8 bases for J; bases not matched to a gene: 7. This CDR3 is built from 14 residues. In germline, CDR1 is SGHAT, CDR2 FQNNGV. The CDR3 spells CASSSPSGGHEQFF. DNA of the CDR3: TGTGCCAGCAGTAGTCCTAGCGGGGGACATGAGCAGTTCTTC.